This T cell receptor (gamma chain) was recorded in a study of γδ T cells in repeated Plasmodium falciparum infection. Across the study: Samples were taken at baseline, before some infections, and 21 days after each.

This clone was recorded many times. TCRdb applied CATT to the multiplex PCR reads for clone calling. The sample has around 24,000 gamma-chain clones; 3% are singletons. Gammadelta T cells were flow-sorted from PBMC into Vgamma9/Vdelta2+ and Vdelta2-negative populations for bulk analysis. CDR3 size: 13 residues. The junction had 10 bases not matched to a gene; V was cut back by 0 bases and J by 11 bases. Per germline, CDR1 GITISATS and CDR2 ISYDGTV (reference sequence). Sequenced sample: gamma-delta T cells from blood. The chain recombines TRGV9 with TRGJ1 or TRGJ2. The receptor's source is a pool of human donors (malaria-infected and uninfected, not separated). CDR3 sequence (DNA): TGTGCCTTGTGGGAGGTGCCCCCAGGGGAGAAACTCTTT. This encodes CALWEVPPGEKLF.